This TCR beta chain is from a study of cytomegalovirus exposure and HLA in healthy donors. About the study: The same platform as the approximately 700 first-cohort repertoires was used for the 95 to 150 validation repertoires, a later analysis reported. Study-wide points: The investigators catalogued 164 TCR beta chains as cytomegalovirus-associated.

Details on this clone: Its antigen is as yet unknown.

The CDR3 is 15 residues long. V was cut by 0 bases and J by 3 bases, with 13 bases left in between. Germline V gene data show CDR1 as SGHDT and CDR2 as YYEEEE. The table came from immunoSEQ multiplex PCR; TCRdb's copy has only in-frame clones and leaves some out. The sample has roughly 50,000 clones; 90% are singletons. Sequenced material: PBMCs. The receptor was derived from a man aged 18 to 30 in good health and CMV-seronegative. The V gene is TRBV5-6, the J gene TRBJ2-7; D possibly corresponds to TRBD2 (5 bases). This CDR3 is CASSLGLGVSYEQYF. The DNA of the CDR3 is TGTGCCAGCAGCTTGGGGCTGGGAGTAAGCTACGAGCAGTACTTC.